The 3 T cell receptor beta chains in this list originate from one sample, sequenced in a study of T cells in Graves' hyperthyroidism and ophthalmopathy (dated by TCRdb to between 2018 and 2021). The library relied on multiplex PCR. TCRdb names Illumina HiSeq 2000 as the instrument used. The TCR beta CDR3 regions were amplified from the RNA transcripts. The first round of RT-PCR for the TCR CDR3 was performed with the HTBI primer set and the Qiagen OneStep RT-PCR kit. TCRdb took the public reads, trimmed them with fastp at Q25, ran MiXCR for clone calling and kept in-frame beta chains. Rows are unified per CDR3 protein, each entry keeping the most common DNA and genes. For this sample there are roughly 570,000 distinct CDR3 sequences; roughly 50% appear just once. The biggest ten clones account for more than 7.5% of the sample. Input material: peripheral blood or thyroid tissue (not recorded which). The receptors shown here come from a woman aged 18 to 35 with Graves' hyperthyroidism.

A few counts support this clonotype. The J gene is TRBJ2-2, the V gene TRBV9; either TRBD1 or TRBD2 may fit D (5 bases each). The V and J ends lost 4 bases and 1 base respectively, with 11 bases between them. Germline CDR1 and CDR2: SGDLS and YYNGEE. The length of the CDR3 is 15 residues. The CDR3 region is CASSYRGKNTGELFF. The CDR3, as DNA: TGTGCCAGCAGCTATCGGGGCAAGAACACCGGGGAGCTGTTTTTT.

This clonotype was seen ten or more times. This sequence joins TRBV11-3 and TRBJ1-1, with TRBD1 matching 7 bases. CDR1 SGHNT and CDR2 YENEEA come from the germline V gene. V lost 5 bases and J lost 5; bases outside the gene matches: 11. The CDR3 is 15 residues long. This CDR3 reads CASSTRRTGRTEAFF. CDR3 sequence (DNA): TGTGCCAGCAGCACGAGGAGGACAGGAAGGACTGAAGCTTTCTTT.

This clonotype showed up just a few times. The rearrangement links TRBV6-5 to TRBJ1-5, with D perhaps TRBD1 (6 bases). V dropped 2 bases and J dropped 0 bases, with 11 bases sitting between them. This CDR3 is 16 amino acids long. Germline V gene data show CDR1 as MNHEY and CDR2 as SVGAGI. The CDR3 sequence is CASSYKGGGSNQPQHF. The CDR3, as DNA: TGTGCCAGCAGTTACAAAGGAGGGGGTAGCAATCAGCCCCAGCATTTT.